This T cell receptor beta chain originates from a study of T cell repertoires in ileal Crohn's disease. Whole-study findings and limits: Compared with CD4 T cells, sorted CD8 cells carried more expanded clones.

Some clones are missing from TCRdb's copy, which holds only in-frame ones; the method was immunoSEQ multiplex PCR. The table lists 6,000 or so clones, around 72% of them singletons. As for this clone: Its antigen is unknown.

Germline values: CDR1 LNHDA, CDR2 SQIVND (reference sequence). V gave up 8 bases and J gave up 4 bases; unmatched junction bases: 7. CDR3 length equals 14 residues. Sequencing was done on a sample of ileal tissue. The chain has TRBV19 and TRBJ2-5, with 10 bases matching TRBD2. This TCR derives from an adult with Crohn's disease. The CDR3: CASAPSGRGETQYF. The DNA for the CDR3 is TGTGCCAGTGCCCCCAGCGGGAGGGGAGAGACCCAGTACTTC.